Below are 20 T cell receptor beta chains sequenced from a single sample in a study of blood T cell repertoires in COVID-19. Produced via immunoSEQ multiplex PCR; TCRdb's table is partial and in-frame only. The table includes approximately 89,000 clones, 80% to 90% detected once. The sample consisted of peripheral blood. The receptors were sampled from a human donor in a cohort sampled during active COVID-19.

J is TRBJ1-2 and V is TRBV5-1, with D uncertain. Germline lookup yields CDR1 SGHRS and CDR2 YFSETQ. The CDR3 sequence is 15 residues long. The ends were cut back, 0 bases at V and 4 bases at J, with 13 bases in the middle. CDR3 DNA: TGCGCCAGCAGCTTGGGCGGAAAAACCCCCTATGGCTACACCTTC. Encoded protein: CASSLGGKTPYGYTF.

The chain couples TRBV6-1 to TRBJ1-5, with D perhaps TRBD1 (5 bases). Per germline, CDR1 MNHNS and CDR2 SASEGT. CDR3 length: 17 residues. With 2 bases removed from V and 1 base from J, the gap between germline ends came to 15 bases. The CDR3 sequence: CASSELWGGWSNQPQHF. CDR3 bases: TGTGCCAGCAGTGAACTTTGGGGGGGTTGGAGCAATCAGCCCCAGCATTTT.

The rearrangement links TRBV2 to TRBJ2-1; perhaps TRBD2 as D (5 bases). Germline lookup yields CDR1 SNHLY and CDR2 FYNNEI. The germline V and J ends were trimmed by 2 bases and 0 bases, with 8 bases remaining between them. The CDR3 length is 15 residues. The CDR3 reads CASSETGSSYNEQFF. The CDR3 DNA sequence: TGTGCCAGCAGTGAAACGGGGAGCTCCTACAATGAGCAGTTCTTC.

The chain employs TRBV7-6 and TRBJ2-7, with 9 nucleotides matching TRBD2. Germline CDR1 is SGHVS and CDR2 is FNYEAQ. V lost 0 bases, J lost 3 bases, and 6 bases stayed unmatched. The CDR3 loop spans 16 amino acids. The CDR3 loop is CASSLAPGSGGYEQYF. Written as DNA, the CDR3 is TGTGCCAGCAGCTTAGCGCCGGGTAGCGGGGGCTACGAGCAGTACTTC.

The table lists this clone with a few counts. The genes are TRBV5-1 and TRBJ1-2; TRBD1 aligns across 9 bases. The CDR3 has 14 residues. Germline CDR1 and CDR2: SGHRS and YFSETQ. The V segment lost 4 bases and the J segment 2 bases; nucleotides outside the gene matches: 3. The CDR3: CASSPGTGNYGYTF. The CDR3 nucleotides are TGCGCCAGCAGCCCTGGGACAGGGAACTATGGCTACACCTTC.

The gene calls are TRBV6-6 and TRBJ1-6; D not certain. The CDR3 runs 15 residues. CDR1 and CDR2 (germline): MNHNY, SVGAGI (reference sequence). Trimming cost V 8 bases and J 3 bases, with 14 bases left between them. The CDR3 DNA is TGTGCCAGCGGGCGCTCCGGGAACTATAATTCACCCCTCCACTTT. Protein: CASGRSGNYNSPLHF.

The V call is TRBV2, the J call TRBJ2-1, with 9 bases aligning to TRBD2. The CDR3 totals 15 residues. Germline-derived CDR1 and CDR2 are SNHLY and FYNNEI. Losses at the gene ends were 6 bases for V and 2 bases for J; bases not matched to a gene: 5. CDR3 in DNA: TGTGCCAGCAGACTGAGCGGGGGGCCCTACAATGAGCAGTTCTTC. Its translation is CASRLSGGPYNEQFF.

A single count supports this clone. This sequence joins TRBV18 and TRBJ2-3; 9 positions agree with TRBD1. This CDR3 region has 16 residues. Per the germline V gene, CDR1 is KGHSH and CDR2 is LQKENI. V was clipped by 2 bases and J by 3 bases; unmatched bases: 6. CDR3 in amino acids: CASSPLGQGRTDTQYF. DNA of the CDR3: TGTGCCAGCTCACCATTAGGACAGGGGCGGACAGATACGCAGTATTTT.

The J gene is TRBJ2-3, the V gene TRBV5-5; the match to TRBD2 covers 15 bases. This CDR3 comprises 18 residues. CDR1 and CDR2 from the germline V gene are SGHKS and YYEKEE (reference sequence). The J segment lost 2 bases and the V segment lost 3 bases, leaving 7 bases of the junction unmatched. The CDR3 loop is CASSSGLAGGLTTDTQYF. The CDR3 coding sequence is TGTGCCAGCAGCTCCGGACTAGCGGGGGGGCTGACCACAGATACGCAGTATTTT.

The chain has TRBV7-2 and TRBJ1-2; no definite D call. The V gene lost 1 base and the J gene lost 6 bases, with 9 bases spanning the gap. The CDR3 extends over 13 amino acids. Looked up from germline, CDR1 is SGHTA and CDR2 is FQGNSA. CDR3 region: CASSLGELHGYTF. CDR3 DNA: TGTGCCAGCAGCTTAGGTGAGCTACATGGCTACACCTTC.

The chain combines TRBV3-1 (or the pseudogene TRBV3-2) with TRBJ2-1, with 11 bases fitting TRBD2. CDR1 and CDR2 from the germline V gene are LGHDT and YNNKEL (reference sequence). With V trimmed by 3 bases and J by 7 bases, 5 bases remained unmatched. This CDR3 spans 15 amino acids. The CDR3 DNA reads TGTGCCAGCAGCCACCTAGCGGGGGGCTTGAATGAGCAGTTCTTC. Amino acid sequence: CASSHLAGGLNEQFF.

V usage is TRBV7-9 and J usage is TRBJ1-1; 7 bases agree with TRBD1. V dropped 5 bases and J dropped 7; count of bases not matched to a gene: 4. The germline V gene encodes CDR1 SEHNR and CDR2 FQNEAQ (reference sequence). The CDR3 extends over 12 amino acids. CDR3 nucleotide sequence: TGTGCCAGCAGCAGAGGGGACAGTGAAGCTTTCTTT. This sequence encodes CASSRGDSEAFF.

The chain combines TRBV7-2 with TRBJ2-7; 7 bases fit TRBD2. The CDR3 sequence is 16 residues long. V shed 0 bases and J 3 bases; nucleotides not matched to a gene: 8. Germline V lookup: CDR1 SGHTA, CDR2 FQGNSA. The CDR3 region is CASSLAGGGRIYEQYF. DNA for the CDR3: TGTGCCAGCAGCTTAGCTGGGGGGGGTAGGATCTACGAGCAGTACTTC.

V and J are TRBV2 and TRBJ1-1, with D perhaps TRBD1 (6 bases). The CDR3 totals 14 residues. V dropped 11 bases and J dropped 4 bases, with 20 bases sitting between them. Germline-derived CDR1 and CDR2 are SNHLY and FYNNEI. CDR3 bases: TGTGCCGGAACAGGGTTGGATTGGGGCACTGAAGCTTTCTTT. This sequence encodes CAGTGLDWGTEAFF.

This chain links TRBV5-1 with TRBJ2-3; D possibly corresponds to TRBD2 (6 bases). CDR1 is SGHRS and CDR2 is YFSETQ in the germline V gene. V gave up 0 bases and J gave up 2 bases, with 22 bases separating them. CDR3 length: 19 residues. The DNA of the CDR3 is TGCGCCAGCAGCTTGGGCGGCGGGGCGGCCTCACGACCCACAGATACGCAGTATTTT. It yields the protein CASSLGGGAASRPTDTQYF.

Of note for this clone: Additional DNA sequences in this sample encode the identical CDR3. This chain uses TRBV7-3 with TRBJ2-2, with D possibly being TRBD1 (6 bases). This CDR3 is 16 amino acids long. Germline values: CDR1 SGHTA, CDR2 FQGTGA. The ends were cut back, 1 base at V and 0 bases at J, with 9 bases in the middle. The CDR3 region has the DNA TGTGCCAGCAGCTTAATCGGGACATCGAACACCGGGGAGCTGTTTTTT. Translated, it gives CASSLIGTSNTGELFF.

This clone has a handful of counts. The gene calls are TRBV5-1 and TRBJ2-5, with TRBD1 matching 9 bases. CDR3 length: 17 amino acids. With 0 bases clipped from V and 1 base from J, the junction kept 7 bases outside the gene matches. From germline, CDR1 is SGHRS and CDR2 YFSETQ. The CDR3 nucleotides are TGCGCCAGCAGCTTGGGCCCCTTGACAGGGGGCCAAGAGACCCAGTACTTC. Translation: CASSLGPLTGGQETQYF.

The gene calls are TRBV4-1 and TRBJ2-1, with a weak D call TRBD1 (6 bases). Germline V gene lookup returns CDR1 MGHRA and CDR2 YSYEKL. The CDR3 extends over 16 amino acids. V was trimmed by 0 bases and J by 8 bases, leaving 17 bases between them. In nucleotides, the CDR3 is TGCGCCAGCAGCCAAGATAACAGGGCGGTGTTCCATGAGCAGTTCTTC. This encodes CASSQDNRAVFHEQFF.

This clone was detected a few times. This chain uses TRBV6-5 with TRBJ1-2; D not resolved. Looked up from germline, CDR1 is MNHEY and CDR2 is SVGAGI. CDR3 length: 13 amino acids. V lost 8 bases, J lost 2 bases, and 12 bases lay in between. The CDR3 DNA is TGTGCCAGCTTCGGGATTCAAAACTATGGCTACACCTTC. Translation gives CASFGIQNYGYTF.

The sample holds many counts of this clone. The rearrangement uses TRBV4-3 and TRBJ1-4; the match to TRBD1 covers 9 bases. The CDR3 is 16 amino acids. Unmatched junction bases numbered 12, after V lost 3 bases and J lost 10 bases. Germline lookup yields CDR1 LGHNA and CDR2 YSLEER. For the CDR3, the DNA is TGCGCCAGCAGCCAGGAGGCCGGGACAGGGTCTGTAAAACTGTTTTTT. Translation: CASSQEAGTGSVKLFF.